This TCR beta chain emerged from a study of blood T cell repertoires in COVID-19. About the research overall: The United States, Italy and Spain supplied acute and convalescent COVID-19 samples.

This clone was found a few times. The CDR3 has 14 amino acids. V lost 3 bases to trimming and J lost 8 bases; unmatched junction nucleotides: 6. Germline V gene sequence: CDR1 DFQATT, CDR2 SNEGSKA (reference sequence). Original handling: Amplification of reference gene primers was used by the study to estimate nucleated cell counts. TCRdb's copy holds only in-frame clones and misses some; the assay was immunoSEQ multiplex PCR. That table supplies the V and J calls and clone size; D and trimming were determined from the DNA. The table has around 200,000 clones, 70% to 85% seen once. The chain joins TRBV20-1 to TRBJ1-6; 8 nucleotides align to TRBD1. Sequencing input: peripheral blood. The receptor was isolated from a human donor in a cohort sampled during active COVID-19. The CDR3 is CSASPRGRDSPLHF. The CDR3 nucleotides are TGCAGTGCTAGTCCCAGGGGGCGGGATTCACCCCTCCACTTT.